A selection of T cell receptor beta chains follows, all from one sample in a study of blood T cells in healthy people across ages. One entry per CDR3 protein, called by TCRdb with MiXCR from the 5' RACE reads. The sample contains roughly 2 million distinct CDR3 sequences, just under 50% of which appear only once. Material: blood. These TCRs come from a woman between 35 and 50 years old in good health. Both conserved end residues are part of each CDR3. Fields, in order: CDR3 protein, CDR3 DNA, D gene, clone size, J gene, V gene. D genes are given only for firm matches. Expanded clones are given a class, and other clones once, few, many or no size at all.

cdr3_aa: CASGQGPGMGDSNQPQHF
cdr3_nt: TGTGCCAGCGGACAGGGTCCCGGGATGGGAGATAGTAATCAGCCCCAGCATTTT
d_call: TRBD1
clone_size: -
j_call: TRBJ1-5
v_call: TRBV12-3/TRBV12-4

cdr3_aa: CVSSQDGALYGYTF
cdr3_nt: TGTGTCAGCAGTCAGGACGGTGCCCTCTATGGCTACACCTTC
d_call: -
clone_size: -
j_call: TRBJ1-2
v_call: TRBV6-2/TRBV6-3

cdr3_aa: CASGAGAPYEQYF
cdr3_nt: TGTGCCAGCGGGGCGGGGGCCCCCTACGAGCAGTACTTC
d_call: -
clone_size: -
j_call: TRBJ2-7
v_call: TRBV7-2

cdr3_aa: CASSQDAAGTEQYF
cdr3_nt: TGCGCCAGCAGCCAAGACGCTGCAGGGACTGAGCAGTACTTC
d_call: -
clone_size: -
j_call: TRBJ2-7
v_call: TRBV4-3

cdr3_aa: CASSWTGDINYGYTF
cdr3_nt: TGTGCCAGCAGCTGGACAGGAGACATAAACTATGGCTACACCTTC
d_call: TRBD1
clone_size: few
j_call: TRBJ1-2
v_call: TRBV7-2

cdr3_aa: CASTQSALAEFYNEQFF
cdr3_nt: TGTGCCAGCACCCAATCTGCCCTAGCGGAATTCTACAATGAGCAGTTCTTC
d_call: TRBD2
clone_size: -
j_call: TRBJ2-1
v_call: TRBV7-9

cdr3_aa: CSAFGAVSTDTQYF
cdr3_nt: TGCAGTGCTTTTGGGGCCGTAAGCACAGATACGCAGTATTTT
d_call: -
clone_size: -
j_call: TRBJ2-3
v_call: TRBV20-1

cdr3_aa: CASSSIRPQETQYF
cdr3_nt: TGTGCCAGCAGTTCGATCCGCCCGCAAGAGACCCAGTACTTC
d_call: -
clone_size: few
j_call: TRBJ2-5
v_call: TRBV6-2/TRBV6-3

cdr3_aa: CASNQDRGRIGDAKNIQYF
cdr3_nt: TGTGCCAGCAACCAGGACAGGGGGCGTATTGGGGACGCCAAAAACATTCAGTACTTC
d_call: TRBD1
clone_size: once
j_call: TRBJ2-4
v_call: TRBV6-2/TRBV6-3

cdr3_aa: CASSLRAGVTDTQYF
cdr3_nt: TGTGCCAGCAGCTTACGAGCGGGGGTCACAGATACGCAGTATTTT
d_call: TRBD2
clone_size: -
j_call: TRBJ2-3
v_call: TRBV7-3

cdr3_aa: CASSEAEDSPLHF
cdr3_nt: TGTGCCAGCAGTGAAGCCGAGGATTCACCCCTCCACTTT
d_call: -
clone_size: -
j_call: TRBJ1-6
v_call: TRBV2

cdr3_aa: CAISESMDSREQPQHF
cdr3_nt: TGTGCCATCAGTGAGTCGATGGACTCACGAGAACAGCCCCAGCATTTT
d_call: -
clone_size: -
j_call: TRBJ1-5
v_call: TRBV10-3

cdr3_aa: CASSQWADKETQYF
cdr3_nt: TGCGCCAGCAGCCAATGGGCAGATAAAGAGACCCAGTACTTC
d_call: -
clone_size: -
j_call: TRBJ2-5
v_call: TRBV4-3

cdr3_aa: CASSQASGHPTTNEKLFF
cdr3_nt: TGCGCCAGCAGCCAAGCATCGGGACACCCTACAACTAATGAAAAACTGTTTTTT
d_call: -
clone_size: few
j_call: TRBJ1-4
v_call: TRBV4-3

cdr3_aa: CASSLRSLTGNSYEQYF
cdr3_nt: TGTGCCAGCAGTTTACGATCCTTAACGGGGAACTCCTACGAGCAGTACTTC
d_call: -
clone_size: -
j_call: TRBJ2-7
v_call: TRBV27

cdr3_aa: CASSYSLTGELFF
cdr3_nt: TGTGCCAGCAGTTACTCGTTGACCGGGGAGCTGTTTTTT
d_call: -
clone_size: -
j_call: TRBJ2-2
v_call: TRBV6-5